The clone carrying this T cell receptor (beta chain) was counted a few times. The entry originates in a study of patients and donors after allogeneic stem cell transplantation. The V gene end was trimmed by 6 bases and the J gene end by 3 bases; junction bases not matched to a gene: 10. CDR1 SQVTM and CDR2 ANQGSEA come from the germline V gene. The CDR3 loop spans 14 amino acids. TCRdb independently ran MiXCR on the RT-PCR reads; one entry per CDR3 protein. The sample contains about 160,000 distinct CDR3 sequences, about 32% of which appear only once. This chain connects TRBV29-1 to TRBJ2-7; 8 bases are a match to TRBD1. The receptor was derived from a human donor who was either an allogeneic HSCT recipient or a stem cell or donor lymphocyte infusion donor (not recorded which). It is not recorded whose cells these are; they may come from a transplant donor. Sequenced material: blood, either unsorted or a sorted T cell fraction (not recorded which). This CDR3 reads CSVQPGQVNYEQYF. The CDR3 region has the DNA TGCAGCGTGCAACCGGGACAGGTCAACTACGAGCAGTACTTC.